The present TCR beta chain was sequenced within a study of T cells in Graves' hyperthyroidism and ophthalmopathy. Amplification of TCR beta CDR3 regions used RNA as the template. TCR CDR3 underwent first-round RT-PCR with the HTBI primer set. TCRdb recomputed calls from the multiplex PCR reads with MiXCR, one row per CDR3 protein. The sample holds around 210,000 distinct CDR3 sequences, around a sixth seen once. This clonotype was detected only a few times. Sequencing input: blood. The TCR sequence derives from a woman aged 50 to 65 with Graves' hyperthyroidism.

CDR3 residues: CASSLMARTPLHF. In nucleotides, the CDR3 is TGTGCCAGCAGTCTGATGGCCAGGACCCCCCTCCACTTT. J is TRBJ1-6 and V is TRBV6-1, with D unresolved. The CDR3 is made up of 13 amino acids. The V gene's germline CDR1 is MNHNS and CDR2 SASEGT. Trimming stripped 5 bases from V and 13 bases from J, with 15 bases between.